These 2 T cell receptor beta chains were sequenced from one sample in a study of T cell changes during pregnancy in multiple sclerosis (dated by TCRdb to the late 2010s). Library preparation employed the immunoSEQ multiplex PCR assay. This is the immuneACCESS table as TCRdb keeps it, with only in-frame sequences that have V and J called. A part of the clones is gone; compared with another copy, unresolved V genes explain less than half, and the rest is unexplained. The sample table lists 91,000 or so clones, 85% to 95% of them with a count of one. The leading ten clones occupy 2% to 2.5% of the sample. Source: peripheral blood, taken after pregnancy. The source of these receptors is a female donor with multiple sclerosis, enrolled in a pregnancy study.

The chain joins TRBV2 to TRBJ2-3; D possibly corresponds to TRBD2 (7 bases). The CDR3 runs to 21 residues. In germline, CDR1 is SNHLY, CDR2 FYNNEI. V lost 7 bases to trimming and J lost 2 bases, with 34 bases between them. CDR3 loop: CASMGHPLLRDAGVPTDTQYF. The DNA of the CDR3 is TGTGCCAGCATGGGACACCCCCTACTCCGGGACGCGGGAGTCCCCACAGATACGCAGTATTTT. The variable domain in full, completed from reference TRBV2 and TRBJ2-3, reads EPEVTQTPSHQVTQMGQEVILRCVPISNHLYFYWYRQILGQKVEFLVSFYNNEISEKSEIFDDQFSVERPDGSNFTLKIRSTKLEDSAMYFCASMGHPLLRDAGVPTDTQYFGPGTRLTVL.

The chain joins TRBV9 to TRBJ2-5; no reliable D call. The germline CDR1 and CDR2 sequences are SGDLS and YYNGEE. V was cut by 0 bases and J by 0 bases, with 9 bases left in between. The CDR3 loop spans 15 amino acids. The CDR3 reads CASSVGSNDQETQYF. The CDR3 bases are TGTGCCAGCAGCGTAGGTAGTAACGACCAAGAGACCCAGTACTTC.